These T cell receptor beta chains were read from a single sample in a study of blood T cell repertoires in COVID-19. TCRdb's table, derived via immunoSEQ multiplex PCR, lists solely in-frame clones and lacks some. Of about 160,000 clones in the sample, around 80% were seen once. The sequenced sample consisted of peripheral blood. The receptors were gathered from an elderly woman with acute or convalescent COVID-19. Each CDR3 is given with its conserved first and last residue. A D gene is named only where the DNA matches it firmly. Part of the rows lack a size; the others show once, few, many or a class for expanded clones.

-	TRBD2	TRBV6-4	TRBJ2-7	TGTGCCAGCGAGGGTGCTGTTAAGAGCGGGGTTAGCTCCTACGAGCAGTACTTC	CASEGAVKSGVSSYEQYF
-	TRBD1	TRBV29-1	TRBJ1-1	TGCAGCGTTGAAGAGAACAGGGGCACTGAAGCTTTCTTT	CSVEENRGTEAFF
-	-	TRBV30	TRBJ1-2	TGTGCCTGGAGCGTGTGGGGAGGCTATGGCTACACCTTC	CAWSVWGGYGYTF
once	TRBD1	TRBV7-2	TRBJ2-3	TGTGCCAGCAGCCCTCCGGACAGGACGCAGTATTTT	CASSPPDRTQYF
-	TRBD2	TRBV2	TRBJ2-3	TGTGCCAGCAGCCTTAGGACTAGCGGGGGAGATACGCAGTATTTT	CASSLRTSGGDTQYF
few	-	TRBV28	TRBJ2-3	TGTGCCAGCAGTTTATCGCGCCGCACAGATACGCAGTATTTT	CASSLSRRTDTQYF
-	-	TRBV27	TRBJ1-6	TGTGCCAGCAGTTTAATCGACCGGGATTCACCCCTCCACTTT	CASSLIDRDSPLHF
-	TRBD2	TRBV29-1	TRBJ2-2	TGCAGCGTAGGCTCACTAGCGGGAGTAAGCACCGGGGAGCTGTTTTTT	CSVGSLAGVSTGELFF
-	-	TRBV10-3	TRBJ2-3	TGTGCCATCAGTCCAACGGACAGCCGCACAGATACGCAGTATTTT	CAISPTDSRTDTQYF
-	TRBD1	TRBV20-1	TRBJ1-1	TGCAGCGCCAGACAGGGAACACGGGAGTACTTT	CSARQGTREYF
-	TRBD2	TRBV5-4	TRBJ2-1	TGTGCCAGCAGCGCACCACTAGCGGGAGGGCCCAATGAGCAGTTCTTC	CASSAPLAGGPNEQFF
-	-	TRBV7-2	TRBJ2-2	TGTGCCAGCAGCTTATTAGGCAGGGTATACACCGGGGAGCTGTTTTTT	CASSLLGRVYTGELFF
few	TRBD1	TRBV5-1	TRBJ1-2	TGCGCCAGCAGCCAAACAGGGGCCTGGGGCTACACCTTC	CASSQTGAWGYTF
once	TRBD1	TRBV20-1	TRBJ1-2	TGCAGTGCTACTGACAGGGGGAATGGCTACACCTTC	CSATDRGNGYTF
-	TRBD1	TRBV9	TRBJ1-1	TGTGCCAGCAGCTGGGGACAGGGGACGCGGACTGAAGCTTTCTTT	CASSWGQGTRTEAFF
once	TRBD1	TRBV2	TRBJ1-5	TGTGCCAGCAGGGGACAGGGGACGGGGCAGCCCCAGCATTTT	CASRGQGTGQPQHF
-	-	TRBV19	TRBJ2-1	TGTGCCAGTAGTCTAAGGGGGCGGGACAACAATGAGCAGTTCTTC	CASSLRGRDNNEQFF
-	TRBD1	TRBV3-1/TRBV3-2	TRBJ2-1	TGTGCCAGCAGCCCATTTCTGACCGGGACAGGGGGATACAATGAGCAGTTCTTC	CASSPFLTGTGGYNEQFF
-	TRBD1	TRBV7-2	TRBJ2-1	TGTGCCAGCAGCCCCGGACCGGGACAGGTAATCGTATTCACGAATGAGCAGTTCTTC	CASSPGPGQVIVFTNEQFF
few	TRBD1	TRBV9	TRBJ1-4	TGTGCCAGCAGCTTTGGGACAGGGACTAATGAAAAACTGTTTTTT	CASSFGTGTNEKLFF
-	TRBD1	TRBV29-1	TRBJ1-6	TGCAGCGTTGTCCAGGGGGCCAATTCACCCCTCCACTTT	CSVVQGANSPLHF